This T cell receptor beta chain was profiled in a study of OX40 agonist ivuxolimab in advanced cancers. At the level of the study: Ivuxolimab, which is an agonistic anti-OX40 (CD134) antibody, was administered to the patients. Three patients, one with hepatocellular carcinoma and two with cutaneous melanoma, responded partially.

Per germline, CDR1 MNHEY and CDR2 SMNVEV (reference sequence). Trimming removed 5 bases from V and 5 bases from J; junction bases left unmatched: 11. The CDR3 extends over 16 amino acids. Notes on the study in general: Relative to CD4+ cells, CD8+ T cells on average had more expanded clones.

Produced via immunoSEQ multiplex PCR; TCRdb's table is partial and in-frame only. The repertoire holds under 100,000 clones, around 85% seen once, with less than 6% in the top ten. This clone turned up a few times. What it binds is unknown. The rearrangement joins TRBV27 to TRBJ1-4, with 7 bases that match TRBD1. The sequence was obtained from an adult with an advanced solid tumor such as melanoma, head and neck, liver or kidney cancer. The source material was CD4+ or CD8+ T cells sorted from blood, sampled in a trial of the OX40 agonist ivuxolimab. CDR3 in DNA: TGTGCCAGCAGTCTCCCGGACAGGCTCCTGAATGAAAAACTGTTTTTT. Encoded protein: CASSLPDRLLNEKLFF.